The 14 T cell receptor beta chains below all came from one sample that was sequenced in a study of blood T cell repertoires in COVID-19. Sequencing was performed with immunoSEQ multiplex PCR; in TCRdb, only in-frame clones are kept and a portion is missing. This table holds about 140,000 clones, more than 65% found once. The sequencing sample was made of peripheral blood. Every receptor here comes from a man aged 55 to 69 with active or convalescent COVID-19.

This chain connects TRBV12-3 or TRBV12-4 to TRBJ1-2, with D hard to call. The CDR3 is 13 residues long. V lost 1 base and J lost 4, with 7 bases in between. The CDR3 DNA is TGTGCCAGCAGTTTAGACGGACTCTATGGCTACACCTTC. This encodes CASSLDGLYGYTF.

The chain combines TRBV7-2 with TRBJ1-5; 7 bases align to TRBD1. This CDR3 spans 15 amino acids. Germline values: CDR1 SGHTA, CDR2 FQGNSA. V dropped 1 base and J dropped 7; count of bases not matched to a gene: 7. This CDR3 reads CASSLGTGLGQPQHF. The CDR3 DNA sequence: TGTGCCAGCAGCTTAGGGACAGGCCTTGGCCAGCCCCAGCATTTT.

The V call is TRBV7-9, the J call TRBJ2-1; unclear D gene. CDR3 size: 15 residues. CDR1 and CDR2 from the germline V gene are SEHNR and FQNEAQ (reference sequence). V was trimmed by 1 base and J by 9 bases, leaving 16 bases between them. The CDR3 bases are TGTGCCAGCAGCTTAGGCGGCAGAAGATCAAGTGAGCAGTTCTTC. Its translation is CASSLGGRRSSEQFF.

This chain uses TRBV6-2 or TRBV6-3 with TRBJ2-4; 7 bases fit TRBD1. Unmatched junction bases numbered 16, after V lost 6 bases and J lost 2 bases. Germline lookup yields CDR1 MNHEY and CDR2 SVGEGT. The CDR3 totals 18 residues. The CDR3 nucleotides are TGTGCCAGCAGCCTCCGACAGACAGGGTGGACGACCAAAAACATTCAGTACTTC. It codes for CASSLRQTGWTTKNIQYF.

A note on this clone: The same CDR3 can be traced to other DNA sequences in this sample. The V and J genes are TRBV4-3 and TRBJ1-2; no reliable D call. CDR1 is LGHNA and CDR2 is YSLEER in the germline V gene. CDR3 length equals 14 residues. V was shortened by 0 bases and J by 4 bases, with 9 bases between the two germline ends. CDR3 in DNA: TGCGCCAGCAGCCAAGATGCGGGATCCTATGGCTACACCTTC. It specifies CASSQDAGSYGYTF.

V usage is TRBV6-5 and J usage is TRBJ1-2; no clear D. The CDR3 totals 15 residues. The V end lost 2 bases, the J end lost 2 bases, and 12 bases lay between the germline ends. Germline assignment: CDR1 MNHEY and CDR2 SVGAGI. CDR3 sequence (DNA): TGTGCCAGCAGTTACCTTGACACACTCAACTATGGCTACACCTTC. Its translation: CASSYLDTLNYGYTF.

This clone was counted a single time. The rearrangement links TRBV9 to TRBJ2-7, with 9 bases fitting TRBD1. The CDR3 consists of 16 residues. The ends lost 0 bases at V and 2 bases at J; junction bases unmatched: 6. The germline V gene has CDR1 SGDLS and CDR2 YYNGEE. This CDR3 is CASSVAGTGPPYEQYF. As DNA, the CDR3 is TGTGCCAGCAGCGTAGCTGGGACAGGGCCCCCCTACGAGCAGTACTTC. The variable domain in full, completed from reference TRBV9 and TRBJ2-7, reads DSGVTQTPKHLITATGQRVTLRCSPRSGDLSVYWYQQSLDQGLQFLIQYYNGEERAKGNILERFSAQQFPDLHSELNLSSLELGDSALYFCASSVAGTGPPYEQYFGPGTRLTVT.

The rearrangement uses TRBV30 and TRBJ1-5, with 8 bases fitting TRBD1. Trimming removed 4 bases from V and 2 bases from J; junction bases left unmatched: 4. Germline CDR1 GTSNPN, CDR2 SVGIG (reference sequence). CDR3 length equals 14 residues. CDR3 sequence reads: CAWTMTGGNQPQHF. Written as DNA, the CDR3 is TGTGCCTGGACCATGACAGGGGGCAATCAGCCCCAGCATTTT.

This chain links TRBV7-2 with TRBJ2-1; 10 bases line up with TRBD2. The ends lost 0 bases at V and 7 bases at J; junction bases unmatched: 6. Germline V gives CDR1 SGHTA, CDR2 FQGNSA. The CDR3 sequence is 16 residues long. CDR3 bases: TGTGCCAGCAGCTTAGCCGGGACTAGCGACCTAAATGAGCAGTTCTTC. Protein sequence: CASSLAGTSDLNEQFF.

The V call is TRBV11-2, the J call TRBJ1-1, with TRBD1 as a possible D gene (6 bases). The CDR3 spans 16 residues. V lost 3 bases and J lost 0, with 14 bases in between. CDR1 is SGHAT, CDR2 FQNNGV, per germline. CDR3 DNA sequence: TGTGCCAGCAGCTTTTCCGGGACACTACTGAACACTGAAGCTTTCTTT. It yields the protein CASSFSGTLLNTEAFF.

V is TRBV4-1 and J is TRBJ2-7; 8 bases agree with TRBD1. V was clipped by 5 bases and J by 1 base; unmatched bases: 4. This CDR3 has 14 amino acids. The V gene's germline CDR1 is MGHRA and CDR2 YSYEKL. The CDR3 DNA sequence: TGCGCCAGCAGCTTCGACAGGGGATCCTACGAGCAGTACTTC. Protein product: CASSFDRGSYEQYF.

V gene TRBV11-2 combines with J gene TRBJ2-1; no reliable D call. The CDR3 extends over 13 amino acids. Germline V gene data show CDR1 as SGHAT and CDR2 as FQNNGV. The V gene lost 1 base and the J gene lost 4 bases, with 5 bases spanning the gap. The DNA of the CDR3 is TGTGCCAGCAGCTTAGGTAGATACAATGAGCAGTTCTTC. Its protein product is CASSLGRYNEQFF.

In DNA form, the CDR3 reads TGTGCCAGCAGCATCGGGACAGGGGCGAACACCGGGGAGCTGTTTTTT. Protein product: CASSIGTGANTGELFF. The chain is built from TRBV7-7 and TRBJ2-2; 10 bases match TRBD1. This CDR3 contains 16 residues. Germline V gene lookup returns CDR1 SSHAT and CDR2 FNYEAQ (reference sequence). The V segment lost 5 bases and the J segment 0 bases; nucleotides outside the gene matches: 3. The full variable domain, rest sourced from reference TRBV7-7 and TRBJ2-2, is GAGVSQSPRYKVTKRGQDVTLRCDPISSHATLYWYQQALGQGPEFLTYFNYEAQPDKSGLPSDRFSAERPEGSISTLTIQRTEQRDSAMYRCASSIGTGANTGELFFGEGSRLTVL.

V gene TRBV24-1 combines with J gene TRBJ2-5; a weak D match, TRBD2 (5 bases). This CDR3 spans 13 amino acids. Trimming left V 0 bases short and J 4 bases short, with 5 bases between. CDR1 is KGHDR, CDR2 SFDVKD, per germline. CDR3 sequence reads: CATSDLRGETQYF. CDR3 DNA: TGTGCCACCAGTGATTTGCGGGGAGAGACCCAGTACTTC.